One and the same sample provided the 23 T cell receptor beta chains below, sequenced in a study of blood T cells in healthy people across ages. A second PCR, run for about 6 to 11 cycles, used a sample-barcoded 5' primer plus a J-beta primer mix. TCRdb analysed the 5' RACE reads with MiXCR anew, one entry per CDR3 protein. The sample shows about a million distinct CDR3 sequences, roughly half of them seen only once. Material for sequencing was blood. Receptors originate from a woman aged 55-75 years in good health.

This clonotype showed up just a few times. This chain uses TRBV6-6 with TRBJ2-5, with unresolved D. The DNA end lines up better with TRBJ2-7; the J call may be wrong. From germline, CDR1 is MNHNY and CDR2 SVGAGI (reference sequence). The CDR3 length is 13 residues. Here the CDR3 reads CASSAESRVEQYF. Written as DNA, the CDR3 is TGTGCCAGCAGCGCCGAAAGTAGGGTCGAGCAGTACTTC.

This clonotype was counted between two and nine times. The chain is built from TRBV11-2 and TRBJ2-3, with TRBD2 matching over 9 bases. Germline lookup yields CDR1 SGHAT and CDR2 FQNNGV. With V trimmed by 5 bases and J by 1 base, 16 bases remained unmatched. This CDR3 has 19 amino acids. The CDR3 spells CASSDRRLAGIIGTDTQYF. The CDR3 region has the DNA TGTGCCAGCAGCGATCGGAGGCTAGCGGGGATCATAGGCACAGATACGCAGTATTTT.

The chain employs TRBV7-9 and TRBJ2-5; TRBD2 matches 16 bases. V trimming: 6 bases; J trimming: 2 bases; junction bases outside the gene matches: 9. The CDR3 loop spans 18 amino acids. Germline CDR1 reads SEHNR; CDR2 reads FQNEAQ (reference sequence). The CDR3 spells CASSLGLAGGPRQETQYF. The CDR3 DNA reads as TGTGCCAGCAGTCTGGGACTAGCGGGAGGGCCCAGACAAGAGACCCAGTACTTC. Full variable domain (missing parts from reference TRBV7-9 and TRBJ2-5): DTGVSQNPRHKITKRGQNVTFRCDPISEHNRLYWYRQTLGQGPEFLTYFQNEAQLEKSRLLSDRFSAERPKGSFSTLEIQRTEQGDSAMYLCASSLGLAGGPRQETQYFGPGTRLLVL.

V usage is TRBV27 and J usage is TRBJ2-1, with D perhaps TRBD1 (5 bases). Trimming cost V 5 bases and J 9 bases, with 20 bases left between them. Per germline, CDR1 MNHEY and CDR2 SMNVEV (reference sequence). There are 15 residues in the CDR3. The CDR3 here is CASSVSKGPRGEQFF. CDR3 coding DNA: TGTGCCAGCAGTGTGAGTAAGGGGCCTAGGGGTGAGCAGTTCTTC.

Remarks on this clonotype: This may be a read error, as it is one base from a much larger clone. This chain links TRBV7-2 with TRBJ1-2; D not resolved. The CDR3 spans 12 residues. Germline V gene data show CDR1 as SGHTA and CDR2 as FQGNSA. Deletions cut 5 bases from V and 5 bases from J, with 9 bases between. The DNA for the CDR3 is TGTGCCAGCAGCATTCAGGATTATGGCTACACCTTC. Protein product: CASSIQDYGYTF.

V is TRBV28 and J is TRBJ2-5; D possibly uses TRBD1 or TRBD2 (5 bases each). The J call may be wrong; the DNA end is better matched by TRBJ2-7. Per the germline V gene, CDR1 is MDHEN and CDR2 is SYDVKM. The CDR3 has 13 amino acids. CDR3 sequence: CAHRGQGTSEQYF. The CDR3 nucleotides are TGTGCCCACCGCGGGCAGGGTACCAGCGAGCAGTACTTC.

In its sample, this clonotype was seen many times. The chain uses TRBV7-3 and TRBJ2-3; 9 nucleotides align to TRBD2. V was pared by 4 bases and J by 3 bases, with 2 bases of the junction left unmatched. Germline-derived CDR1 and CDR2 are SGHTA and FQGTGA. The CDR3 runs to 14 residues. CDR3 DNA: TGTGCCAGCAGCTATAGCGGGGGTACAGATACGCAGTATTTT. Translation gives CASSYSGGTDTQYF.

This chain connects TRBV20-1 to TRBJ2-5, with 9 bases fitting TRBD1. V lost 8 bases and J lost 1; bases outside the gene matches: 2. CDR3 length: 12 amino acids. The germline gives CDR1 DFQATT, CDR2 SNEGSKA (reference sequence). The CDR3 here is CSPGQGQETQYF. DNA of the CDR3: TGCAGTCCGGGACAGGGCCAAGAGACCCAGTACTTC.

This sequence joins TRBV4-3 and TRBJ2-5, with D maybe TRBD1 (6 bases). CDR3 length equals 14 residues. From germline, CDR1 is LGHNA and CDR2 YSLEER. V was trimmed by 0 bases and J by 7 bases, leaving 12 bases between them. The CDR3 protein is CASSQEGDIGTQYF. The DNA of the CDR3 is TGCGCCAGCAGCCAAGAGGGGGACATCGGGACCCAGTACTTC.

The genes are TRBV4-2 and TRBJ2-1; 13 nucleotides agree with TRBD2. Per the germline V gene, CDR1 is LGHNA and CDR2 is YNFKEQ. The junction had 4 bases not matched to a gene; V was cut back by 1 base and J by 10 bases. The CDR3 extends over 15 amino acids. CDR3 bases: TGTGCCAGCAGCCAAGTGAGACTAGCGGGAGGCGAGCAGTTCTTC. Translation gives CASSQVRLAGGEQFF.

The chain recombines TRBV28 with TRBJ1-1; D gene ambiguous. The germline CDR1 and CDR2 sequences are MDHEN and SYDVKM. CDR3 length equals 12 residues. Trimming removed 7 bases at V and 4 bases at J, with 10 bases between. The CDR3 spells CASKDSLTEAFF. CDR3 bases: TGTGCCAGCAAGGATAGTCTCACTGAAGCTTTCTTT.

V and J are TRBV29-1 and TRBJ2-3; unclear D gene. V was shortened by 3 bases and J by 0 bases, with 13 bases between the two germline ends. Germline assignment: CDR1 SQVTM and CDR2 ANQGSEA. This CDR3 comprises 15 residues. This CDR3 reads CSVDLQPTSTDTQYF. CDR3 bases: TGCAGCGTTGATCTCCAGCCAACTAGCACAGATACGCAGTATTTT.

This clonotype was picked up many times. This chain links TRBV7-2 with TRBJ2-5, with 7 bases that match TRBD2. The germline CDR1 and CDR2 sequences are SGHTA and FQGNSA. The CDR3 loop spans 13 amino acids. V lost 5 bases and J lost 3; bases outside the gene matches: 3. CDR3 sequence: CASSVGTKETQYF. The CDR3 coding sequence is TGTGCCAGCAGCGTAGGGACTAAAGAGACCCAGTACTTC.

For this clonotype: Mismatch with germline at one junction end may stem from a read error. CDR3 residues: CASSSWTGRDYGYTF. The CDR3 bases are TGTGCCAGCAGCTCTTGGACAGGGAGAGACTACGGCTACACCTTC. V usage is TRBV7-2 and J usage is TRBJ1-2; 8 bases match TRBD1. The CDR3 is made up of 15 amino acids. Germline V CDR1 and CDR2: SGHTA, FQGNSA.

This clonotype has only a few counts. The V call is TRBV12-3 or TRBV12-4, the J call TRBJ2-3; tentatively, D is TRBD2 (6 bases). The CDR3 has 15 amino acids. Trimming stripped 5 bases from V and 0 bases from J, with 12 bases between. The CDR3 spells CASSPPSESTDTQYF. CDR3 nucleotide sequence: TGTGCCAGCAGTCCACCTAGCGAAAGCACAGATACGCAGTATTTT.

This clonotype was seen a few times. The chain carries TRBV7-9 and TRBJ1-5; D is possibly TRBD1 (6 bases). The V gene's germline CDR1 is SEHNR and CDR2 FQNEAQ (reference sequence). Trimming took 5 bases from V and 0 from J, leaving 11 bases between them. CDR3 length: 15 residues. CDR3 sequence: CASSGEQGSNQPQHF. The CDR3 DNA reads TGTGCCAGCAGCGGCGAACAGGGTAGCAATCAGCCCCAGCATTTT. The full variable domain, in which reference TRBV7-9 and TRBJ1-5 provide the parts outside the CDR3, is DTGVSQNPRHKITKRGQNVTFRCDPISEHNRLYWYRQTLGQGPEFLTYFQNEAQLEKSRLLSDRFSAERPKGSFSTLEIQRTEQGDSAMYLCASSGEQGSNQPQHFGDGTRLSIL.

The V and J genes are TRBV12-3 or TRBV12-4 and TRBJ2-1, with 7 bases matching TRBD2. Losses at the gene ends were 2 bases for V and 6 bases for J; bases not matched to a gene: 4. This CDR3 is built from 14 residues. CDR3 nucleotides: TGTGCCAGCAGTTTAAGAGCGGGATTCAATGAGCAGTTCTTC. Its translation is CASSLRAGFNEQFF.

V and J are TRBV7-2 and TRBJ2-4, with 9 bases fitting TRBD1. With the DNA end fitting TRBJ2-7 better, the J assignment may be wrong. This CDR3 is built from 16 residues. Germline values: CDR1 SGHTA, CDR2 FQGNSA. The CDR3 region is CASSLGGTGTAYEQYF. CDR3 DNA sequence: TGTGCCAGCAGCTTAGGAGGGACAGGGACAGCCTACGAGCAGTACTTC.

The chain employs TRBV3-1 and TRBJ2-7; the D is unclear. Germline CDR1 is LGHDT and CDR2 is YNNKEL (reference sequence). This CDR3 is 14 amino acids long. Trimming shortened V by 1 base and J by 2 bases, and 9 bases separated the two germline ends. This CDR3 reads CASSQVDGAYEQYF. DNA of the CDR3: TGTGCCAGCAGCCAAGTTGATGGAGCCTACGAGCAGTACTTC.

The V and J genes are TRBV4-1 and TRBJ2-5; 9 bases match TRBD2. The J call is in doubt because the DNA end fits TRBJ2-7 better. Germline CDR1 reads MGHRA; CDR2 reads YSYEKL. The CDR3 is 16 amino acids. The DNA of the CDR3 is TGCGCCAGCAGCCGTACAGGACCGGGACTAGCAGGCGAGCAGTACTTC. Protein sequence: CASSRTGPGLAGEQYF.

J is TRBJ2-3 and V is TRBV4-2, with D unresolved. The CDR3 has 12 amino acids. The germline V and J ends were trimmed by 6 bases and 3 bases, with 7 bases remaining between them. The germline V gene has CDR1 LGHNA and CDR2 YNFKEQ. This chain's CDR3 is CASSEPTDTQYF. The CDR3 DNA is TGTGCCAGCAGTGAACCGACAGATACGCAGTATTTT.

This clonotype was picked up a small number of times. This chain uses TRBV7-9 with TRBJ1-5; 9 bases are shared with TRBD1. CDR1 and CDR2 from the germline V gene are SEHNR and FQNEAQ (reference sequence). The CDR3 is 16 amino acids. With 5 bases clipped from V and 2 bases from J, the junction kept 7 bases outside the gene matches. Written as DNA, the CDR3 is TGTGCCAGCAGCCCGGACCGGGACAGGGGCAATCAGCCCCAGCATTTT. It yields the protein CASSPDRDRGNQPQHF.

On this clonotype itself: It may be a read error: a sequence one base away is much more abundant. V and J are TRBV5-5 and TRBJ2-7; a weak D match, TRBD2 (5 bases). This CDR3 has 15 amino acids. The V gene's germline CDR1 is SGHKS and CDR2 YYEKEE (reference sequence). The CDR3 region has the DNA TGTGTCAGCAGCCAGGAAGAGGTCTCCCGGGGCGAGCAGTACTTC. Amino acid sequence: CVSSQEEVSRGEQYF.